What follows are 20 T cell receptor beta chains derived from one specimen sequenced in a study of cytomegalovirus exposure and HLA in healthy donors. It was with 60 Vbeta and 13 Jbeta primers that the PCR ran. Assay: immunoSEQ multiplex PCR; the TCRdb copy retains only in-frame clones and omits some. This table has around 120,000 clones, roughly 69% appearing once. Input material: PBMCs. These receptors originate from a woman aged 40 to 50 in good health and CMV-seropositive.

The genes are TRBV13 and TRBJ2-5, with TRBD2 matching over 10 bases. Per germline, CDR1 PRHDT and CDR2 FYEKMQ (reference sequence). After removal of 5 bases from V and 5 bases from J, the junction contained 8 bases not matched to a gene. The CDR3 totals 15 residues. Written as DNA, the CDR3 is TGTGCCAGCAGCGAAGCTAGCGGGAGAGGCGAGACCCAGTACTTC. Encoded protein: CASSEASGRGETQYF.

CDR3 bases: TGTGCCAGCAGCTCGGAGGACAGGGTGGGTTTCAATGAGCAGTTCTTC. It is translated as CASSSEDRVGFNEQFF. The gene calls are TRBV5-4 and TRBJ2-1, with 8 bases fitting TRBD1. The germline V gene encodes CDR1 SGHNT and CDR2 YYREEE (reference sequence). The CDR3 has 16 amino acids. The trim removed 3 bases at V and 6 bases at J, leaving 11 bases unmatched.

J is TRBJ2-7 and V is TRBV7-2, with 10 bases that match TRBD2. In germline, CDR1 is SGHTA, CDR2 FQGNSA. There are 14 residues in the CDR3. V lost 1 base and J lost 7; bases outside the gene matches: 4. For the CDR3, the DNA is TGTGCCAGCAGCTTAGTAAATAGCGGGAGGGAGCAGTACTTC. This gives the protein CASSLVNSGREQYF.

The gene calls are TRBV15 and TRBJ2-1; TRBD2 agrees at 8 bases. V gave up 0 bases and J gave up 8 bases; unmatched junction bases: 3. This CDR3 is built from 14 residues. Germline values: CDR1 LNHNV, CDR2 YYDKDF (reference sequence). CDR3 sequence: CATSRDSGMDEQFF. DNA of the CDR3: TGTGCCACCAGCAGAGATAGCGGGATGGATGAGCAGTTCTTC.

The chain links TRBV7-6 to TRBJ2-1, with 9 bases lining up with TRBD2. The CDR3 spans 18 residues. Germline V gene sequence: CDR1 SGHVS, CDR2 FNYEAQ. V lost 1 base, J lost 5 bases, and 12 bases stayed unmatched. CDR3 coding DNA: TGTGCCAGCAGCTTAGGCGGACTAGCGCCACCGAGGGACAATGAGCAGTTCTTC. This gives the protein CASSLGGLAPPRDNEQFF.

This clone was detected once. The gene calls are TRBV19 and TRBJ2-4; the match to TRBD2 covers 7 bases. The length of the CDR3 is 16 residues. CDR1 LNHDA and CDR2 SQIVND come from the germline V gene (reference sequence). Unmatched junction bases numbered 15, after V lost 6 bases and J lost 7 bases. In DNA, the CDR3 is TGTGCCAGTAGCAGAAAAACCGGGCCCGGGGGGAACATTCAGTACTTC. The encoded protein is CASSRKTGPGGNIQYF.

This CDR3 reads CASILWGGRTPNTEAFF. The CDR3 DNA sequence: TGTGCCAGCATCCTATGGGGAGGTAGAACCCCGAACACTGAAGCTTTCTTT. The V call is TRBV28, the J call TRBJ1-1, with D unresolved. Trimming shortened V by 7 bases and J by 1 base, and 22 bases separated the two germline ends. The CDR3 covers 17 residues. Germline assignment: CDR1 MDHEN and CDR2 SYDVKM.

V is TRBV6-1 and J is TRBJ2-1; D possibly corresponds to TRBD1 (6 bases). Per germline, CDR1 MNHNS and CDR2 SASEGT. The CDR3 has 13 residues. V lost 4 bases, J lost 7 bases, and 11 bases lay in between. The CDR3 sequence is CASSGNRENEQFF. The CDR3 DNA follows: TGTGCCAGCAGTGGAAACAGGGAAAATGAGCAGTTCTTC.

V is TRBV29-1 and J is TRBJ2-7; 10 bases match TRBD1. V lost 4 bases, J lost 4 bases, and 4 bases stayed unmatched. Germline values: CDR1 SQVTM, CDR2 ANQGSEA. CDR3 size: 13 residues. The CDR3 region is CSVGRTGGYEQYF. The CDR3 DNA reads TGCAGCGTTGGGAGGACAGGGGGTTACGAGCAGTACTTC.

This rearrangement joins TRBV5-1 to TRBJ1-1; tentatively, D is TRBD1 (5 bases). The CDR3 spans 16 residues. Germline-derived CDR1 and CDR2 are SGHRS and YFSETQ. Between the trimmed V and J ends, which lost 5 bases and 3 bases, there was a span of 20 bases. CDR3 protein: CASSFWAQGPDTEAFF. CDR3 bases: TGCGCCAGCAGTTTCTGGGCCCAGGGCCCGGACACTGAAGCTTTCTTT.

This rearrangement joins TRBV11-2 to TRBJ2-7, with a weak D call TRBD1 (5 bases). The CDR3 is made up of 14 amino acids. Per germline, CDR1 SGHAT and CDR2 FQNNGV. Trimming took 1 base from V and 2 from J, leaving 9 bases between them. The CDR3, as DNA: TGTGCCAGCAGCTTAGGTGGACATACCTACGAGCAGTACTTC. Translated: CASSLGGHTYEQYF.

This chain uses TRBV28 with TRBJ2-2, with D unresolved. V was pared by 5 bases and J by 2 bases, with 6 bases between. This CDR3 contains 13 residues. CDR1 and CDR2 (germline): MDHEN, SYDVKM. In DNA form, the CDR3 reads TGTGCCAGCAGTCCCAGAAACACCGGGGAGCTGTTTTTT. Translated, it gives CASSPRNTGELFF.

In this sample, this clone turned up once. The chain links TRBV9 to TRBJ1-3; 8 positions match TRBD1. Germline V gives CDR1 SGDLS, CDR2 YYNGEE. The CDR3 loop spans 16 amino acids. The junction had 8 bases not matched to a gene; V was cut back by 4 bases and J by 2 bases. The CDR3 region has the DNA TGTGCCAGCAGCCCACCCCTCAGGGGGCCTGGAAACACCATATATTTT. Its translation is CASSPPLRGPGNTIYF.

This clone occurred a few times. The V gene is TRBV6-1, the J gene TRBJ2-1; 10 bases are shared with TRBD2. In germline, CDR1 is MNHNS, CDR2 SASEGT. With 10 bases clipped from V and 3 bases from J, the junction kept 6 bases outside the gene matches. CDR3 length equals 14 residues. This CDR3 is CANQLAGDYNEQFF. The CDR3 nucleotides are TGTGCCAACCAGCTAGCGGGGGACTACAATGAGCAGTTCTTC.

The V call is TRBV7-3, the J call TRBJ2-2; TRBD1 is a possible D gene (5 bases). CDR3 size: 15 residues. Per the germline V gene, CDR1 is SGHTA and CDR2 is FQGTGA. Trimming took off 5 bases at V and 6 bases at J, with 16 bases between the two ends. The DNA for the CDR3 is TGTGCCAGCAGCCTCGACATCAGGGTTGCCGGGGAGCTGTTTTTT. The encoded protein is CASSLDIRVAGELFF.

The chain joins TRBV2 to TRBJ2-1, with D unclear. There are 14 residues in the CDR3. Germline CDR1 reads SNHLY; CDR2 reads FYNNEI. Trimming pared 0 bases from V and 2 bases from J, leaving 5 bases between. The CDR3 bases are TGTGCCAGCAGTGAAGCAATAACCTACAATGAGCAGTTCTTC. Encoded protein: CASSEAITYNEQFF.

This clone is a singleton in its sample. The chain combines TRBV29-1 with TRBJ1-3; 7 positions match TRBD1. J gave up 7 bases and V 5 bases, and 8 bases lay outside the gene matches. Germline V lookup: CDR1 SQVTM, CDR2 ANQGSEA. This CDR3 comprises 13 residues. For the CDR3, the DNA is TGCAGCGTTTTAGAGGGGGCCCTGAACACCATATATTTT. The encoded protein is CSVLEGALNTIYF.

Notes on this clone: A much larger clone lies one base from this, so it may be a read error. In DNA, the CDR3 is TGTGCCAGCAGTCCCGGGACAGGGGGCTACGAGCAGTACTTC. Protein product: CASSPGTGGYEQYF. V usage is TRBV27 and J usage is TRBJ2-7, with 11 bases fitting TRBD1. The ends lost 5 bases at V and 3 bases at J; junction bases unmatched: 3. CDR3 length: 14 amino acids. Germline V gene lookup returns CDR1 MNHEY and CDR2 SMNVEV (reference sequence).

The chain recombines TRBV28 with TRBJ2-7, with 10 bases aligning to TRBD2. Germline V lookup: CDR1 MDHEN, CDR2 SYDVKM. This CDR3 is 16 amino acids long. J was trimmed by 5 bases and V by 5 bases; bases with no gene match: 12. The CDR3 DNA is TGTGCCAGCAGTCGTGCTAGCGGGGGACTTCGGCACGAGCAGTACTTC. Translation: CASSRASGGLRHEQYF.

The count of this clone is one. This chain connects TRBV7-9 to TRBJ2-1; possibly TRBD1 for D (6 bases). Germline V CDR1 and CDR2: SEHNR, FQNEAQ (reference sequence). Trimming took 3 bases from V and 2 from J, leaving 11 bases between them. The CDR3 has 15 residues. CDR3 in amino acids: CASSFYRETYNEQFF. CDR3 DNA: TGTGCCAGCAGCTTCTACAGGGAAACCTACAATGAGCAGTTCTTC.